This T cell receptor beta chain was identified during a study of OX40 agonist ivuxolimab in advanced cancers. Across the study: In three patients, partial responses were observed, one with hepatocellular carcinoma and two with cutaneous melanoma. The study, taken as a whole, reports: The CD4+ and CD8+ T cells in the blood had expanded clonally by week 6 at 0.1 to 3.0 mg/kg. Normalized T-cell clonal expansion was also low in some nonresponders.

Assay: immunoSEQ multiplex PCR; the TCRdb copy retains only in-frame clones and omits some. Found here are approximately 21,000 clones, 74% of them singletons; the top ten hold about 30%. As to this clone: As yet, its antigen is unknown.

Germline V gene data show CDR1 as SGDLS and CDR2 as YYNGEE. The CDR3 runs 14 residues. With 5 bases removed from V and 5 bases from J, the gap between germline ends came to 17 bases. This chain links TRBV9 with TRBJ2-7; no reliable D call. The sequence came from an adult with an advanced solid tumor such as melanoma, head and neck, liver or kidney cancer. Sequenced material: CD4+ or CD8+ T cells sorted from blood, taken in a trial of the OX40 agonist ivuxolimab. CDR3 in DNA: TGTGCCAGCAGTTTTCGGGCCGCTAATAACGAGCAGTACTTC. Its protein is CASSFRAANNEQYF.